The 29 T cell receptor beta chains below all came from one sample that was sequenced in a study of control samples from healthy donors and cancer patients. Here immunoSEQ multiplex PCR was the method, and the copy in TCRdb shows in-frame clones only, minus some. The data show about 52,000 clones, 85% to 95% seen once. The sample was blood. All receptors derive from a man between 25 and 39 years old in good health.

The gene calls are TRBV15 and TRBJ1-4; TRBD1 aligns across 10 bases. With 6 bases clipped from V and 6 bases from J, the junction kept 4 bases outside the gene matches. Germline CDR1 is LNHNV and CDR2 is YYDKDF (reference sequence). The CDR3 length is 14 residues. CDR3 sequence: CATRAGTGDEKLFF. The DNA for the CDR3 is TGTGCCACCAGGGCCGGGACAGGGGATGAAAAACTGTTTTTT.

The chain carries TRBV24-1 and TRBJ2-5, with 7 bases aligning to TRBD1. The V segment lost 4 bases and the J segment 1 base; nucleotides outside the gene matches: 17. The CDR3 is 19 residues long. Germline V CDR1 and CDR2: KGHDR, SFDVKD. The CDR3 loop reads CATSDPYVDREVAQETQYF. CDR3 in DNA: TGTGCCACCAGTGACCCATATGTTGACAGGGAAGTGGCCCAAGAGACCCAGTACTTC.

The rearrangement joins TRBV5-1 to TRBJ2-1, with 9 nucleotides matching TRBD2. After removal of 4 bases from V and 2 bases from J, the junction contained 10 bases not matched to a gene. This CDR3 comprises 17 residues. Per the germline V gene, CDR1 is SGHRS and CDR2 is YFSETQ. The CDR3 here is CASSRFAGGLTYNEQFF. CDR3 coding DNA: TGCGCCAGCAGCCGCTTCGCGGGAGGGCTCACCTACAATGAGCAGTTCTTC.

This rearrangement joins TRBV2 to TRBJ2-2; a weak D match, TRBD2 (6 bases). The CDR3 consists of 16 residues. The germline V gene has CDR1 SNHLY and CDR2 FYNNEI. Trimming shortened V by 6 bases and J by 1 base, and 15 bases separated the two germline ends. The DNA of the CDR3 is TGTGCCAGCAGGGAGCTAGCGCCAAAGAACACCGGGGAGCTGTTTTTT. Translation: CASRELAPKNTGELFF.

This clone was seen only a few times. This chain uses TRBV6-1 with TRBJ1-4; D is unresolved. The CDR3 extends over 18 amino acids. V lost 0 bases to trimming and J lost 8 bases, with 22 bases between them. Germline V gene data show CDR1 as MNHNS and CDR2 as SASEGT. As DNA, the CDR3 is TGTGCCAGCAGTGAAGCGCATGGTGGTAACGGTTTAGGGGAAAAACTGTTTTTT. As protein: CASSEAHGGNGLGEKLFF.

The chain combines TRBV28 with TRBJ2-3, with D perhaps matching TRBD2 (5 bases). The CDR3 sequence is 15 residues long. V was clipped by 5 bases and J by 4 bases, with 16 bases between them. The germline V gene has CDR1 MDHEN and CDR2 SYDVKM. CDR3 loop: CASSPPLAAPDTQYF. The CDR3 DNA follows: TGTGCCAGCAGTCCACCGCTAGCAGCTCCAGATACGCAGTATTTT.

This clone came up a few times. The V and J genes are TRBV6-5 and TRBJ2-6, with D unresolved. This CDR3 has 14 residues. V lost 7 bases and J 3 bases, leaving 10 bases between the germline ends. CDR1 is MNHEY and CDR2 is SVGAGI in the germline V gene. CDR3 in amino acids: CASTTAVGANVLTF. The CDR3 DNA is TGTGCCAGCACTACAGCTGTTGGGGCCAACGTCCTGACTTTC.

J is TRBJ2-7 and V is TRBV21-1; TRBD1, as called in the table, went unchecked against the DNA. TRBV21-1 is a listed pseudogene. The CDR3 totals 11 residues. CDR3: CAPGQEDEQYF. CDR3 nucleotides: TGTGCCCCCGGACAGGAAGACGAGCAGTACTTC.

The rearrangement links TRBV4-3 to TRBJ2-7; 11 bases line up with TRBD1. Per germline, CDR1 LGHNA and CDR2 YSLEER. This CDR3 has 14 residues. J gave up 4 bases and V 4 bases, and 3 bases lay outside the gene matches. This chain's CDR3 is CASSRGTGGYEQYF. The CDR3 coding sequence is TGCGCCAGCAGCCGTGGGACAGGGGGGTACGAGCAGTACTTC.

The V gene is TRBV21-1, the J gene TRBJ1-6; the table's D call, TRBD1, was not checked against the DNA. TRBV21-1 is reported as a pseudogene. The CDR3 consists of 15 residues. The CDR3 DNA follows: TGTGCCAGCAGCAAAGGAAGGGGTTATTATTCACCCCTCCACTTT. Amino acid sequence: CASSKGRGYYSPLHF.

This chain uses TRBV5-6 with TRBJ2-3; D remains ambiguous. CDR3 length: 15 amino acids. The germline V and J ends were trimmed by 0 bases and 6 bases, with 14 bases remaining between them. Germline CDR1 and CDR2: SGHDT and YYEEEE. The DNA for the CDR3 is TGTGCCAGCAGCTTGGCAGGCCGTAGGGTCGATACGCAGTATTTT. It specifies CASSLAGRRVDTQYF.

The chain has TRBV2 and TRBJ2-2; D is undetermined. The CDR3 totals 14 residues. Trimming stripped 5 bases from V and 3 bases from J, with 10 bases between. Germline V lookup: CDR1 SNHLY, CDR2 FYNNEI. The DNA of the CDR3 is TGTGCCAGCAGTCGCAAGATTCACACCGGGGAGCTGTTTTTT. Its protein product is CASSRKIHTGELFF.

For the CDR3, the DNA is TGTGCCAGCAGCTCCCGGACTGACTCCACAGATACGCAGTATTTT. Its protein is CASSSRTDSTDTQYF. The chain carries TRBV9 and TRBJ2-3; the D gene is possibly TRBD2 (5 bases). Trimming left V 4 bases short and J 2 bases short, with 14 bases between. CDR3 length: 15 residues. Germline CDR1 reads SGDLS; CDR2 reads YYNGEE.

This chain connects TRBV4-2 to TRBJ2-2, with 8 positions matching TRBD1. Germline loops: CDR1 LGHNA, CDR2 YNFKEQ. The CDR3 extends over 17 amino acids. V lost 1 base, J lost 5 bases, and 9 bases stayed unmatched. The CDR3 DNA follows: TGTGCCAGCAGCCAAGTGCCAGGGGGCGAAAGGACCGGGGAGCTGTTTTTT. Translation gives CASSQVPGGERTGELFF.

The J gene is TRBJ2-3, the V gene TRBV6-4; 12 nucleotides align to TRBD1. CDR1 MRHNA and CDR2 SNTAGT come from the germline V gene. Germline trimming cut 5 bases from V and 6 bases from J; bases unmatched to any gene: 9. This CDR3 contains 16 residues. CDR3 in amino acids: CASSIQGTGGPDTQYF. The DNA of the CDR3 is TGTGCCAGCAGTATCCAGGGGACAGGGGGCCCTGATACGCAGTATTTT.

CDR3 nucleotides: TGTGCCAGCAGTGAGGGGGCCGGTGGGAACACCATATATTTT. Translating gives CASSEGAGGNTIYF. The chain couples TRBV25-1 to TRBJ1-3; perhaps TRBD1 as D (6 bases). The CDR3 is 14 amino acids. V was shortened by 3 bases and J by 7 bases, with 13 bases between the two germline ends. Per germline, CDR1 MGHDK and CDR2 SYGVNS.

The rearrangement joins TRBV6-4 to TRBJ1-1, with 9 bases fitting TRBD1. This CDR3 is 14 amino acids long. From germline, CDR1 is MRHNA and CDR2 SNTAGT. Trimming cost V 3 bases and J 4 bases; bases outside gene matches: 3. This CDR3 reads CASSDGTGSTEAFF. The CDR3, as DNA: TGTGCCAGCAGTGATGGGACAGGGTCCACTGAAGCTTTCTTT.

The V gene is TRBV11-2, the J gene TRBJ1-5; D not certain. V was pared by 0 bases and J by 4 bases, with 13 bases between. Germline CDR1 SGHAT, CDR2 FQNNGV. The CDR3 is 16 amino acids. The CDR3 region has the DNA TGTGCCAGCAGCTTAGACGGGCAGAGTAGGAATCAGCCCCAGCATTTT. Protein: CASSLDGQSRNQPQHF.

This chain connects TRBV13 to TRBJ2-1; 9 nucleotides align to TRBD2. The CDR3 spans 14 residues. V trimming: 3 bases; J trimming: 9 bases; junction bases outside the gene matches: 6. Germline assignment: CDR1 PRHDT and CDR2 FYEKMQ (reference sequence). The CDR3 nucleotides are TGTGCCAGCAGCTTGAGGACTAGCGTGAGTGAGCAGTTCTTC. The encoded protein is CASSLRTSVSEQFF.

The chain has TRBV6-5 and TRBJ2-3; D is ambiguous. CDR3 size: 13 residues. Trimming took 6 bases from V and 2 from J, leaving 9 bases between them. Germline V lookup: CDR1 MNHEY, CDR2 SVGAGI. CDR3 bases: TGTGCCAGCAGCCAAGGATACACAGATACGCAGTATTTT. This sequence encodes CASSQGYTDTQYF.

V is TRBV3-1 (or the pseudogene TRBV3-2) and J is TRBJ2-7; no clear D. Germline V CDR1 and CDR2: LGHDT, YNNKEL (reference sequence). V shed 1 base and J shed 5 bases, with 9 bases lying between them. CDR3 length: 13 amino acids. The CDR3 is CASSQVALDEQYF. CDR3 sequence (DNA): TGTGCCAGCAGCCAAGTCGCTTTGGACGAGCAGTACTTC.

V gene TRBV9 combines with J gene TRBJ2-7; TRBD2 matches at 11 bases. V shed 3 bases, J shed 4 bases, and the junction held 3 bases outside the gene matches. This CDR3 is 14 amino acids long. CDR1 SGDLS and CDR2 YYNGEE come from the germline V gene. CDR3 coding DNA: TGTGCCAGCAGCGCCACTAGCGGGAGTTACGAGCAGTACTTC. Amino acid sequence: CASSATSGSYEQYF. Looking up the rest from reference TRBV9 and TRBJ2-7 gives the full variable domain: DSGVTQTPKHLITATGQRVTLRCSPRSGDLSVYWYQQSLDQGLQFLIQYYNGEERAKGNILERFSAQQFPDLHSELNLSSLELGDSALYFCASSATSGSYEQYFGPGTRLTVT.

The V gene is TRBV19, the J gene TRBJ1-3; no definite D call. Germline V gene data show CDR1 as LNHDA and CDR2 as SQIVND (reference sequence). Between the trimmed V and J ends, which lost 1 base and 0 bases, there was a span of 10 bases. CDR3 length: 16 amino acids. CDR3 sequence (DNA): TGTGCCAGTAGTATAGGGGCGGATCACTCTGGAAACACCATATATTTT. Encoded protein: CASSIGADHSGNTIYF.

The chain combines TRBV5-1 with TRBJ2-5; 7 bases agree with TRBD1. There are 15 residues in the CDR3. The trim removed 4 bases at V and 1 base at J, leaving 7 bases unmatched. Looked up from germline, CDR1 is SGHRS and CDR2 is YFSETQ. CDR3 sequence reads: CASSPGTVPQETQYF. The CDR3 DNA follows: TGCGCCAGCAGCCCCGGGACAGTCCCCCAAGAGACCCAGTACTTC.

This clone was seen a single time. The chain carries TRBV20-1 and TRBJ1-5; D gene ambiguous. Germline V gives CDR1 DFQATT, CDR2 SNEGSKA (reference sequence). CDR3 length equals 15 residues. Trimming took 3 bases from V and 1 from J, leaving 13 bases between them. CDR3 in amino acids: CSASPQNHSNQPQHF. CDR3 in DNA: TGCAGTGCTAGTCCCCAAAATCACAGCAATCAGCCCCAGCATTTT.

The chain is built from TRBV9 and TRBJ2-2; 10 bases map to TRBD2. CDR3 length: 17 residues. Germline V gives CDR1 SGDLS, CDR2 YYNGEE. The V gene end was trimmed by 3 bases and the J gene end by 0 bases; junction bases not matched to a gene: 5. The CDR3 DNA follows: TGTGCCAGCAGCGCACCAGGACTAGCGGCGAACACCGGGGAGCTGTTTTTT. Translating it yields CASSAPGLAANTGELFF.

This chain connects TRBV19 to TRBJ1-1, with unresolved D. V dropped 3 bases and J dropped 11 bases, with 22 bases sitting between them. This CDR3 has 15 residues. Germline V gives CDR1 LNHDA, CDR2 SQIVND (reference sequence). CDR3 nucleotides: TGTGCCAGTAGTATGCCTCTGAGGAGCGGGGAGTCGGCTTTCTTT. It encodes CASSMPLRSGESAFF.

The chain links TRBV5-1 to TRBJ1-2; D is possibly TRBD1 (6 bases). The CDR3 has 14 amino acids. Germline assignment: CDR1 SGHRS and CDR2 YFSETQ. V dropped 8 bases and J dropped 4 bases, with 18 bases sitting between them. DNA for the CDR3: TGCGCCAGTTACCCGGACAGCTCACTCTATGGCTACACCTTC. Translating gives CASYPDSSLYGYTF. The complete variable domain, with remaining parts taken from reference TRBV5-1 and TRBJ1-2, reads KAGVTQTPRYLIKTRGQQVTLSCSPISGHRSVSWYQQTPGQGLQFLFEYFSETQRNKGNFPGRFSGRQFSNSRSEMNVSTLELGDSALYLCASYPDSSLYGYTFGSGTRLTVV.

V usage is TRBV27 and J usage is TRBJ1-4; D is ambiguous. Germline V CDR1 and CDR2: MNHEY, SMNVEV (reference sequence). The CDR3 is 14 residues long. V was shortened by 2 bases and J by 2 bases, with 6 bases between the two germline ends. The CDR3 here is CASSLSPTNEKLFF. CDR3 nucleotide sequence: TGTGCCAGCAGTTTAAGTCCGACTAATGAAAAACTGTTTTTT. The entire variable domain, with the rest obtained from reference TRBV27 and TRBJ1-4, is as follows: EAQVTQNPRYLITVTGKKLTVTCSQNMNHEYMSWYRQDPGLGLRQIYYSMNVEVTDKGDVPEGYKVSRKEKRNFPLILESPSPNQTSLYFCASSLSPTNEKLFFGSGTQLSVL.